The subject of this entry is one TCR beta chain. Primers used in a second PCR of about 6 to 12 cycles were a sample-barcoded 5' primer and a J-beta primer mix. TCRdb called the 5' RACE reads again in MiXCR, with one record for every CDR3 protein. The sample lists 700,000 or so distinct CDR3 sequences; about a fifth were seen once. Germline loops: CDR1 GTSNPN, CDR2 SVGIG (reference sequence). The CDR3 has 11 residues. V was pared by 4 bases and J by 7 bases, with 10 bases between. This entry is derived from a study of blood T cells in healthy people across ages. Sequenced sample: blood. The sequence came from a man aged 70 or older in good health. The chain links TRBV30 to TRBJ1-1; D unresolved. The CDR3 is CAWKRTIEAFF. In DNA form, the CDR3 reads TGTGCCTGGAAAAGGACGATTGAAGCTTTCTTT. Using reference TRBV30 and TRBJ1-1 for the parts outside the CDR3, the full variable domain is SQTIHQWPATLVQPVGSPLSLECTVEGTSNPNLYWYRQAAGRGLQLLFYSVGIGQISSEVPQNLSASRPQDRQFILSSKKLLLSDSGFYLCAWKRTIEAFFGQGTRLTVV.